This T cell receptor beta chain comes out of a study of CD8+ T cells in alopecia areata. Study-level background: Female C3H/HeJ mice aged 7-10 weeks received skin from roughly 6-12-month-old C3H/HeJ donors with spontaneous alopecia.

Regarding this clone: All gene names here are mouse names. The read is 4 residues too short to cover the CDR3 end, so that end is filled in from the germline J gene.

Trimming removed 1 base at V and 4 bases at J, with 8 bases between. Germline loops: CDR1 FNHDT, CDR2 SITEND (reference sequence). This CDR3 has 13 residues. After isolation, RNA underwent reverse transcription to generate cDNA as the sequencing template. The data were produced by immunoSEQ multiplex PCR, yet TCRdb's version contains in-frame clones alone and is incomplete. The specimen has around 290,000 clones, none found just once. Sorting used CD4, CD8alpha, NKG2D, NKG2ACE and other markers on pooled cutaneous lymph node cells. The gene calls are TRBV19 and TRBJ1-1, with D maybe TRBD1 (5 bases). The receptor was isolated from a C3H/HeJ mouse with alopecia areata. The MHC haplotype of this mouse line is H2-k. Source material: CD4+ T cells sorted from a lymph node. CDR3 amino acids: CASSIRTPTEVFF. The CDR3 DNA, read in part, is TGTGCCAGCAGTATACGGACACCCACA.